This T cell receptor (beta chain) was profiled in a study of blood T cell repertoires in COVID-19 (TCRdb year 2020). In terms of the full investigation: The collaborator samples originated in the United States, Italy and Spain and spanned the acute and convalescent phases of COVID-19. The repertoires were released in a freely available public database meant as a resource for research on the immune response to SARS-CoV-2. The material from the prospective study consisted of cDNA or gDNA derived from T cells, B-cell-depleted T cells, or PBMCs. Subjects who had been exposed to COVID-19, were actively infected with it, or had recovered from it provided the deeply sampled blood TCRbeta repertoires that made up the dataset. Where HLA class I and class II types were available, the types were taken from metadata supplied by the sample provider, not from assay-based typing. Samples were obtained from the ongoing ImmuneRACE study (first 160 participants) and from about 1,300 subjects provided by 6 global collaborators. A de-identified subject ID, COVID-19 status, age in years and sex were almost always included in the sample metadata. General study outcomes and caveats: The quantity of clinical and demographic metadata differed by source and by participant and was supplied without curation.

Another Seattle source contributed samples from volunteer blood donors who had recovered from COVID-19. The collaborating institutions used their own protocols to collect whole blood in K2EDTA tubes. Collaborator samples were shipped for TCRbeta analysis as frozen whole blood, isolated PBMCs, or DNA extracted from either sample type. TCRbeta CDR3 regions were amplified from genomic DNA by means of the immunoSEQ Assay, a bias-controlled multiplex PCR. From the authors' description of their analysis: The number of nucleated cells in each sample was estimated by amplification of reference gene primers within the assay. To quantify the absolute abundance of each unique TCRbeta CDR3 rearrangement, sequence reads were collapsed and filtered. Productive Simpson clonality was computed per sample as the square root of Simpson's diversity index over productive rearrangements. TCRdb re-hosts the immuneACCESS table, in-frame sequences only. Its copies lack some clones; in the studies checked, an unresolved V gene accounts for under half of them, and the cause for the rest is not known. V and J calls and clone size are as listed in that table; D and trimming were resolved from the DNA. In this sample the table shows about 220,000 clones, about four fifths of which occur a single time. The ten largest clones take up around 3.1% of the sample.

This clone was seen a few times. Its antigen specificity is not known. No base quality values were provided; no much bigger clone lies one nucleotide off. Counted from cysteine to phenylalanine, this CDR3 has 13 amino acids. Just the 39-base CDR3 DNA is kept, in frame starting at base 1. The junction shows trimming of 11 bases on V and 2 bases on J, and the gene matches do not reach 8 bases of it. From a lookup of the germline V gene, CDR1 and CDR2 are WSHSY and SAAADI. In this chain, TRBV10-2 is recombined with TRBJ2-7, with TRBD1 matching 8 junction bases. The sequenced sample was peripheral blood. The TCR sequence derives from a woman aged 30 to 39 who had recovered from COVID-19. The DNA sequence reads TGCGCCTGCAAGGGACAGGTCACCTACGAGCAGTACTTC. Translated, this is CACKGQVTYEQYF.